The entry below describes one TCR beta chain. What it recognizes is unknown. DNA at approximately 200 ng, 25,000 to 30,000 T cell genomes, went into sorted-subset replicate PCRs. Clones were read by immunoSEQ multiplex PCR, and TCRdb kept only the in-frame ones, dropping some. Of 2.5 million or so clones listed, approximately 90% are singletons. With V trimmed by 4 bases and J by 1 base, 8 bases remained unmatched. This CDR3 has 16 residues. Germline V gene lookup returns CDR1 SGHRS and CDR2 YFSETQ. The source of the sample is a study of shared clonotypes between healthy human individuals. Study findings and constraints: With few donors, the genetic and exposure-history diversity represented was limited. Shared clonotypes across all four donors exceeded non-shared ones in generation probability.

The TCR sequence derives from a man between 18 and 35 years old in good health. The sequencing sample was made of naive CD4+ T cells sorted from blood. Stated subset: CD45RA+ positively selected. The genes are TRBV5-1 and TRBJ2-7; 10 nucleotides match TRBD2. The CDR3 reads CASSGDSGGPSYEQYF. CDR3 DNA sequence: TGCGCCAGCAGCGGGGATAGCGGGGGGCCTTCCTACGAGCAGTACTTC.